This T cell receptor (beta chain) comes out of a study of early stage breast cancer tumors. Turning to the study itself: The ER+/PR+/HER2- tumors included eight ductal and a handful of lobular carcinomas. Overall study results and limits: Compared with adjacent normal breast, tumors showed about 2.4-fold denser, more clonal T cells. Functional markers like CD4, CD8 and FOXP3 were missed in bulk sequencing.

Assay used: immunoSEQ multiplex PCR; TCRdb lists only in-frame clones, some missing. The sample consists of 25,000 to 30,000 clones, around three quarters of them appearing once. Note on this clone: Its antigen is as yet unknown.

The V end was cut by 6 bases, the J end by 4 bases, with 12 bases between. CDR1 and CDR2 (germline): LNHDA, SQIVND (reference sequence). This CDR3 comprises 14 residues. This rearrangement joins TRBV19 to TRBJ2-2; D ambiguous. The sequenced sample consisted of blood. The clonotype was recovered from a person aged 45 to 59 with breast cancer. The CDR3 is CASRDQQVTGELFF. The CDR3 region has the DNA TGTGCCAGTAGGGATCAACAAGTCACCGGGGAGCTGTTTTTT.